Listed here is a single T cell receptor (beta chain). This clonotype turned up a few times. What this receptor recognizes is not known. Qualities for individual bases were not recorded, and no much larger clone is one base off. Ficoll-Paque density gradient centrifugation was used to isolate PBMCs. This entry belongs to a study of T-cell memory formation after mild COVID-19 (dated by TCRdb to the early 2020s). In terms of the full investigation: Most TCR sequence clusters were specific to one of the two donors. Longitudinal TCRalpha and TCRbeta repertoire sequencing tracked T-cell clones expanding and contracting after mild COVID-19 in a couple of donors. Two young, previously healthy adult volunteers made up the cohort, one male and one female. What the research found in general, with its limitations: From day 15 to 85, contracting clones showed balanced CD4/CD8 phenotypes, whereas a second wave of clones that expanded from day 15 to 37 leaned towards CD4+. Some responding clones were found in pre-infection memory, which suggests that pre-existing cross-reactive memory T cells took part in the SARS-CoV-2 response. Contracting CD4+ clones turned up mainly in the CM and EM memory subsets, whereas EMRA was where CD8+ clones were enriched. SARS-CoV-2 specificity of the second-wave clones peaking on day 37 was not confirmed. The study covered only a couple of mild cases, and larger cohorts including severe cases with pre-infection samples were considered necessary.

The V end loses 2 bases and the J end loses 4 bases, and a stretch of 17 bases separates them. Taken from cysteine to phenylalanine, the CDR3 has 16 residues. CDR3 DNA only is kept here, 48 bases in frame from base 1. For CDR1 and CDR2, the germline V gene lists KGHSH and LQKENI. TCRdb records Illumina NovaSeq 6000 as the sequencer. TCRalpha and TCRbeta cDNA libraries were constructed by 5'RACE with constant-segment primers, with sample barcodes and unique molecular identifiers being introduced. Trizol reagent was used to extract RNA from every sample. Libraries were amplified in two PCR steps, with a second sample barcode and Illumina TruSeq adapters added in the second step. Libraries were sequenced on an Illumina NovaSeq with 2 x 150 bp paired-end reads. The study's own analysis went as follows. Reads were demultiplexed and collapsed into UMI-guided consensus sequences with migec v1.2.7. Using mixcr v2.1.11, UMI consensuses were aligned to TRA and TRB V and J templates and then assembled into clonotypes. A clonotype was counted as expanded or contracted only when both edgeR and NoisET called the clonotype significant, with the noise models trained on biological replicates. edgeR calls used a false discovery rate-adjusted p below 0.01 and a log2 fold-change threshold of 1. As an exploratory analysis of dynamics, max-normalized trajectories of the 1000 most abundant clonotypes were examined by PCA with hierarchical clustering. The CD4 or CD8 phenotype of responding clones was assigned using the separately sequenced CD4+ and CD8+ repertoires. TCRdb reprocessing: public reads trimmed at Q25 with fastp, clones called with MiXCR, in-frame beta chains kept. A single entry per CDR3 protein holds the most common genes and DNA from its merged rows. For this entry, the V and J calls and clone size follow TCRdb and not the study's own pipeline. A total of fewer than 150,000 distinct CDR3 sequences appear in this sample, 15% to 20% of them only once. The ten biggest clones cover around 4.8% of the sample.

The receptor was derived from a man younger than 30 who had mild COVID-19 (a few samples of this study predate the infection). The sample titles of this study are shuffled in the database, so cell type and time point are left out; the donor was told from shared clones. The sequence joins TRBV18 to TRBJ1-2, with TRBD1 tentatively as D gene (5 bases match). Material: PBMCs or a T cell subset sorted from them (not recorded which). At the DNA level, the sequence is TGTGCCAGCTCACCAACGGAGGGGCTCGGTAGCTATGGCTACACCTTC. Translated, this gives CASSPTEGLGSYGYTF.